This T cell receptor beta chain was captured in a study of CXCR3-negative and CXCR3-positive naive CD8 T cells. The wider study: With about 1.5 +/- 0.3 million reads per library, the TRB reads numbered about 135 million in total. Overall study results and limits: The TRB CDR3s that CXCR3-positive naive cells carried were more hydrophobic than those of CXCR3-negative naive cells.

The study made its TRB cDNA libraries by 5' RACE, adding UMI labels. TCRdb re-called the 5' RACE reads and catalogs CDR3 proteins one per entry, DNA excluded. The sample has some 39,000 distinct CDR3 sequences; the top ten hold approximately 1.9%. Regarding this clonotype: The target antigen is unknown.

Germline V lookup: CDR1 MNHEY, CDR2 SVGAGI. CDR3 length: 15 residues. This sequence was found in a human donor in good health. Some clones in this sample may be carry-over from other donors' samples. The chain has TRBV6-5 and TRBJ2-1. The sequenced sample was naive CXCR3- CD8+ T cells from blood. Specified subset: CD45RO-CCR7+CD27+CD95- naive CD8+ T cells lacking CXCR3 (TNR3-). CDR3 loop: CASRLADSSYNEQFF.